There are many counts of the clone carrying this TCR beta chain. Its antigen is currently unknown. This sample is part of a study of T cells in Graves' hyperthyroidism and ophthalmopathy. Findings and caveats of the study: A 13 V-J model separated ophthalmopathy from stable hyperthyroidism. Ophthalmopathy got predicted by the model a median roughly 6.1 months before its onset.

Patients having uncontrolled infection, another autoimmune disease, pregnancy or lactation were not included. Template material for amplifying TCR beta CDR3 regions consisted of RNA transcripts. Researchers ran a first-round RT-PCR on the TCR CDR3 using the HTBI primer set. A single record per CDR3 protein comes from TCRdb applying MiXCR to the multiplex PCR reads. The sample has around 400,000 distinct CDR3 sequences, around 15% seen once; the top ten hold approximately 20%. From germline, CDR1 is SGHAT and CDR2 FQDESV (reference sequence). Trimming cost V 6 bases and J 11 bases, with 20 bases left between them. This CDR3 has 14 residues.

Sequencing was performed on blood. The sequence derives from a woman aged 55-69 years with Graves' ophthalmopathy. The chain carries TRBV11-1 and TRBJ1-5, with TRBD1 as a possible D gene (6 bases). The CDR3 is CASRARGADDSQHF. CDR3 in DNA: TGTGCCAGCAGGGCAAGGGGGGCCGACGATTCCCAGCATTTT. The variable domain in full, completed from reference TRBV11-1 and TRBJ1-5, reads EAEVAQSPRYKITEKSQAVAFWCDPISGHATLYWYRQILGQGPELLVQFQDESVVDDSQLPKDRFSAERLKGVDSTLKIQPAELGDSAMYLCASRARGADDSQHFGDGTRLSIL.